Listed below are T cell receptor beta chains from one sample, sequenced in a study of shared clonotypes between healthy human individuals. The repertoire was sequenced with immunoSEQ multiplex PCR; TCRdb's copy has only in-frame clones and lacks some. The profile shows about 2.2 million clones, under 95% of them singletons. The specimen sequenced was naive CD8+ T cells from PBMCs. These receptors originate from a man younger than 30 in good health. Some clones in this sample may be carry-over from other donors' samples. Each CDR3 is given with its conserved first and last residue. Each record gives: J gene, D gene, V gene, CDR3 protein. A D gene is named only where the DNA matches it firmly.

TRBJ2-7 TRBD2 TRBV11-3 CASSRLLAGDYEQYF
TRBJ2-7 NA TRBV7-9 CASSPIALRPPYEQYF
NA NA TRBV10-2 CASSEFGGAYEQYF
TRBJ2-7 TRBD1 TRBV6-1 CASRQTGAAYEQYF
TRBJ2-1 NA TRBV4-3 CASSQGTASSYNEQFF
TRBJ2-1 TRBD1 TRBV14 CASSQGDRFNEQFF
TRBJ2-1 NA TRBV15 CATSRAGNEQFF
TRBJ1-6 NA TRBV30 CAWRTLPSSPLHF
TRBJ2-7 TRBD1 TRBV7-9 CASSSPGQGVAEQYF
TRBJ2-7 NA TRBV7-6 CASSPPDRPYEQYF
TRBJ2-4 NA TRBV18 CASSGEQTLAKNIQYF
TRBJ1-5 NA TRBV27 CASSLSIRIPNQPQHF
TRBJ2-7 NA TRBV14 CASSPSGREGFEQYF
TRBJ2-5 NA TRBV25-1 CASSARGGETQYF
TRBJ1-1 TRBD1 TRBV5-6 CASSRDRVVTEAFF
TRBJ2-3 TRBD1 TRBV7-9 CASSLQGWTDTQYF
TRBJ2-7 NA TRBV27 CASSPWASEQYF
TRBJ2-2 TRBD1 TRBV28 CASSRQGYTGELFF
TRBJ2-3 NA TRBV7-9 CASSLEEFYTDTQYF
TRBJ2-7 TRBD1 TRBV28 CASTPTGTSYEQYF
TRBJ2-7 NA TRBV19 CASSIAGAGEQYF
TRBJ2-7 NA TRBV19 CASSIGQEPYEQYF
TRBJ1-5 NA TRBV27 CASSLIGEQPQHF
TRBJ1-1 NA TRBV7-6 CASSLWDTVNTEAFF
TRBJ2-5 TRBD1 TRBV7-9 CAQAGDSHETQYF
TRBJ2-7 TRBD2 TRBV9 CASSVEAGGPHEQYF
TRBJ1-1 NA TRBV18 CASRNGNTEAFF
TRBJ2-1 NA TRBV30 CAWSFSNEQFF
TRBJ2-1 NA TRBV10-3 CAISYSSYNEQFF
TRBJ2-1 TRBD1 TRBV6-4 CASSDAGGAYNEQFF
TRBJ2-3 TRBD2 TRBV18 CASSHQRGSTDTQYF
TRBJ1-2 NA TRBV2 CASSEGGGAHSYGYTF
TRBJ2-5 TRBD2 TRBV10-3 CAISEPGLAGGEGETQYF
TRBJ2-7 TRBD2 TRBV6-1 CASSEAELAGGYEQYF